One sample yielded the 16 T cell receptor beta chains listed below, sequenced in a study of CD8 T cells in Susac syndrome (dated by TCRdb to the late 2010s). The method was the immunoSEQ multiplex PCR assay. RNA was extracted using the RNeasy kit, and roughly 0.5 to 1 ug of the RNA was reverse transcribed with random hexamers. The public reads were reanalyzed by TCRdb: fastp trimming at Q25, MiXCR alignment, in-frame beta chains only. Rows matching on CDR3 protein sequence are summarized as one entry with the most common DNA and genes. The table for this sample lists some 180,000 distinct CDR3 sequences; about 95% of them were counted only once. The ten largest make up about 0.1% of the sample. What was sequenced was CD4+ T cells from PBMCs. These receptors came from a human donor in good health.

J is TRBJ1-4 and V is TRBV6-6; D is perhaps TRBD1 (5 bases). V dropped 2 bases and J dropped 7 bases, with 11 bases sitting between them. Germline CDR1 reads MNHNY; CDR2 reads SVGAGI (reference sequence). The CDR3 is 14 amino acids. The CDR3 DNA reads TGTGCCAGCAGTTACGGGGCAGGGCTTGAAAAACTGTTTTTT. This encodes CASSYGAGLEKLFF.

This chain connects TRBV15 to TRBJ2-1; unclear D gene. The V end lost 4 bases, the J end lost 5 bases, and 12 bases lay between the germline ends. Germline V gene data show CDR1 as LNHNV and CDR2 as YYDKDF (reference sequence). The CDR3 loop spans 14 amino acids. CDR3 nucleotides: TGTGCCACCAGCACCCCTCGACTCCACAATGAGCAGTTCTTC. Its protein is CATSTPRLHNEQFF.

The rearrangement joins TRBV9 to TRBJ2-1, with 8 bases aligning to TRBD2. The germline V gene encodes CDR1 SGDLS and CDR2 YYNGEE. V dropped 3 bases and J dropped 9; count of bases not matched to a gene: 8. The CDR3 length is 14 residues. The CDR3 spells CASSADASGFEQFF. The DNA for the CDR3 is TGTGCCAGCAGCGCCGACGCTAGCGGGTTTGAGCAGTTCTTC. The entire variable domain, with the rest obtained from reference TRBV9 and TRBJ2-1, is as follows: DSGVTQTPKHLITATGQRVTLRCSPRSGDLSVYWYQQSLDQGLQFLIQYYNGEERAKGNILERFSAQQFPDLHSELNLSSLELGDSALYFCASSADASGFEQFFGPGTRLTVL.

The V call is TRBV20-1, the J call TRBJ1-2; TRBD1 matches at 8 bases. Germline trimming cut 2 bases from V and 8 bases from J; bases unmatched to any gene: 7. Germline V gives CDR1 DFQATT, CDR2 SNEGSKA (reference sequence). There are 13 residues in the CDR3. CDR3 amino acids: CSARLDRVSGYTF. The DNA for the CDR3 is TGCAGTGCTAGACTGGACAGGGTATCCGGCTACACCTTC.

This clonotype was recorded once. The rearrangement links TRBV27 to TRBJ2-7; D possibly corresponds to TRBD2 (6 bases). V shed 6 bases and J shed 6 bases, with 12 bases lying between them. CDR3 length: 12 amino acids. The germline gives CDR1 MNHEY, CDR2 SMNVEV (reference sequence). The CDR3 DNA is TGTGCCAGCAGCCCTACTAGCACCGAGCAGTACTTC. Its translation is CASSPTSTEQYF.

This clonotype has just one count. The gene calls are TRBV6-5 and TRBJ1-2, with D possibly being TRBD1 (5 bases). Deletions cut 2 bases from V and 8 bases from J, with 18 bases between. CDR1 and CDR2 (germline): MNHEY, SVGAGI. This CDR3 is built from 15 residues. The CDR3 loop reads CASSYDLVRVGGYTF. The CDR3 DNA is TGTGCCAGCAGTTACGACTTGGTCAGGGTGGGAGGCTACACCTTC.

The rearrangement links TRBV30 to TRBJ2-3, with D unclear. V was trimmed by 0 bases and J by 5 bases, leaving 6 bases between them. This CDR3 spans 12 amino acids. Germline CDR1 GTSNPN, CDR2 SVGIG (reference sequence). The CDR3 region is CAWSVLVDTQYF. The CDR3 nucleotides are TGTGCCTGGAGTGTACTGGTAGATACGCAGTATTTT.

The rearrangement links TRBV7-3 to TRBJ1-1; D uncertain. The V and J ends lost 1 base and 6 bases respectively, with 9 bases between them. Germline V CDR1 and CDR2: SGHTA, FQGTGA. The CDR3 runs 13 residues. The CDR3 DNA follows: TGTGCCAGCAGCTTAAATCGAGGCTCTGAAGCTTTCTTT. Its translation: CASSLNRGSEAFF.

The chain links TRBV29-1 to TRBJ2-7, with D perhaps matching TRBD2 (6 bases). V was shortened by 5 bases and J by 5 bases, with 13 bases between the two germline ends. The germline V gene has CDR1 SQVTM and CDR2 ANQGSEA. The CDR3 runs to 12 residues. The DNA for the CDR3 is TGCAGCGTTTTACCGGGACTCAACGAGCAGTACTTC. Residues: CSVLPGLNEQYF.

The chain recombines TRBV7-3 with TRBJ2-7; perhaps TRBD2 as D (5 bases). Germline CDR1 and CDR2: SGHTA and FQGTGA. There are 13 residues in the CDR3. Trimming removed 1 base from V and 7 bases from J, with 11 bases in between. Here the CDR3 reads CASSLNAGGEQYF. CDR3 in DNA: TGTGCCAGCAGCTTAAACGCGGGTGGGGAGCAGTACTTC.

CDR3: CSARLTGTGTDTQYF. The CDR3 region has the DNA TGCAGTGCTAGGCTCACCGGGACAGGGACAGATACGCAGTATTTT. The chain employs TRBV20-1 and TRBJ2-3; 9 positions match TRBD1. Germline V gives CDR1 DFQATT, CDR2 SNEGSKA (reference sequence). CDR3 length: 15 residues. The trim removed 3 bases at V and 3 bases at J, leaving 7 bases unmatched.

The chain recombines TRBV11-2 with TRBJ2-1; 9 bases agree with TRBD2. Germline loops: CDR1 SGHAT, CDR2 FQNNGV. J was trimmed by 2 bases and V by 5 bases; bases with no gene match: 7. The CDR3 runs to 16 residues. CDR3 sequence (DNA): TGTGCCAGCAGCACCCCGGGCGGGAGGGCCTACAATGAGCAGTTCTTC. Its protein product is CASSTPGGRAYNEQFF.

The chain recombines TRBV29-1 with TRBJ2-1; D is unclear. Germline-derived CDR1 and CDR2 are SQVTM and ANQGSEA. With 6 bases removed from V and 4 bases from J, the gap between germline ends came to 16 bases. There are 14 residues in the CDR3. CDR3 DNA: TGCAGCGTCACAAAGGGATTCTCATACAATGAGCAGTTCTTC. Its protein product is CSVTKGFSYNEQFF.

CDR3 in DNA: TGTGCCAGCAGGCCATCAGGAGTTCAAGAGACCCAGTACTTC. It codes for CASRPSGVQETQYF. The V call is TRBV27, the J call TRBJ2-5; D is unclear. Deletions cut 6 bases from V and 2 bases from J, with 13 bases between. The CDR3 covers 14 residues. Germline lookup yields CDR1 MNHEY and CDR2 SMNVEV (reference sequence).

The chain combines TRBV30 with TRBJ2-1; 10 nucleotides match TRBD2. V was pared by 0 bases and J by 2 bases, with 4 bases of the junction left unmatched. CDR1 and CDR2 (germline): GTSNPN, SVGIG (reference sequence). The CDR3 consists of 16 residues. Here the CDR3 reads CAWSVPLAGAYNEQFF. The CDR3 DNA reads as TGTGCCTGGAGTGTACCCCTAGCGGGGGCCTACAATGAGCAGTTCTTC.

The V gene is TRBV20-1, the J gene TRBJ2-7; the D is unclear. CDR3 length: 12 residues. From germline, CDR1 is DFQATT and CDR2 SNEGSKA (reference sequence). Deletions cut 5 bases from V and 2 bases from J, with 10 bases between. CDR3 region: CSAHPDTYEQYF. The CDR3 bases are TGCAGTGCTCATCCAGACACCTACGAGCAGTACTTC.